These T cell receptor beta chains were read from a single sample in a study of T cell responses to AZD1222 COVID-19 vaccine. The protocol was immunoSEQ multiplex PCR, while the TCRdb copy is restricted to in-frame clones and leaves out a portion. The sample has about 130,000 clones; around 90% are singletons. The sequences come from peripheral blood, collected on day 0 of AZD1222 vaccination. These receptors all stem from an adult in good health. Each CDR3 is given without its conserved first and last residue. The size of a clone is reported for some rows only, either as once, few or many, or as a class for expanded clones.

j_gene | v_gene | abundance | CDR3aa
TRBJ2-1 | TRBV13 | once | ASSRGRNEQF
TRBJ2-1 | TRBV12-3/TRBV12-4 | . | ASSFRGSGEQF
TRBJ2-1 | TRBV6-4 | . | ASSDDGMAYNEQF
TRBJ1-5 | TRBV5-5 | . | ASSLDRGGGNQPQH
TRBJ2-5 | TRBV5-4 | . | ASSAVSGLGQETQY
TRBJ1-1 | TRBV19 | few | ASSAQGLGGTEAF
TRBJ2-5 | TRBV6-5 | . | ASSYHPGSLETQY
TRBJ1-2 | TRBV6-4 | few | ASSDSGESVYGYT
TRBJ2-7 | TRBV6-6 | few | ASSLGSGSYEQY
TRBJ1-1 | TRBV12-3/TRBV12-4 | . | ASSLRGNTEAF
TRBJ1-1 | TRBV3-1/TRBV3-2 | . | ASSPDLNTEAF
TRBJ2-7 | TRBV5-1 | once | ASSLWLPGANDEQY
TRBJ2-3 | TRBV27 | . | ASSSYSSGAGFTDTQY
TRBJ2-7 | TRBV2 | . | ASLRASYEQY
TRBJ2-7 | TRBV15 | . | ATSTTGTSDYEQY
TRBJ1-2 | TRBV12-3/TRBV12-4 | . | ASSFSGGGGYT
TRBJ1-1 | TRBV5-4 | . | ASSLADRETEAF
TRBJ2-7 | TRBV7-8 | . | ASSLPSSSSYEQY
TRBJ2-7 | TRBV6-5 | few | ASSQGQGYFEQY
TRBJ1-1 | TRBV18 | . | ASSLPGSPAKNTEAF
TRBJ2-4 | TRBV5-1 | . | ASSSRIGTSDLGDIQY
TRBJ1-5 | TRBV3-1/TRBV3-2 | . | ASSQGQGGSNQPQH
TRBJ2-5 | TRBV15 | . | ATSATRGQRETQY
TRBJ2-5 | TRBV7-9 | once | ASSFGQGAHETQY
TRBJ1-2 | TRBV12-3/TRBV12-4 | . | ASRGQYGYT
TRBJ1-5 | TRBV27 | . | ASSWTINQPQH
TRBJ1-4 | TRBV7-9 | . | ASSVRQGGEKLF
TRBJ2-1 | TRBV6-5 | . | ASSLAGFSYNEQF
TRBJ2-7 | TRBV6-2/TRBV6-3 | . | ASSSSSYEQY
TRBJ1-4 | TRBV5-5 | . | ASSPTGSANEKLF
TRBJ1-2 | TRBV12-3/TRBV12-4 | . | ASSPWGIYGYT
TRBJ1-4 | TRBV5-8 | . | ASSLSPVVNEKLF
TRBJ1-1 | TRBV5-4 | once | ASSSPTGDTEAF
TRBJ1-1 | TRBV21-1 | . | ASSKVAANTEAF
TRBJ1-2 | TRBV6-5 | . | ASSRGQLYGYT
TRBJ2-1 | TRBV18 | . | ASSPEIAGSYNEQF
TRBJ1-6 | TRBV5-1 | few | ASRAGRGSPLH
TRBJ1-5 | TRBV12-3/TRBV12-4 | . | ASNLGGQPQH
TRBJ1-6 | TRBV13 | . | ASSLGDPNSPLH
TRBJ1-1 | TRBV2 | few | ASRGGSSRDYTEAF
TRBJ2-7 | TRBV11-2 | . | ASSLEDSYEQY
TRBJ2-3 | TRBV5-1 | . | ASSSTGVDTQY
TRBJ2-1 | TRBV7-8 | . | ASSLSLGQVPYEQF
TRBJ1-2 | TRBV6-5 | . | ASSLDSLGLLYGYT
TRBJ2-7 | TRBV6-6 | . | ASSTAGSYEQY
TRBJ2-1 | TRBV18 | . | ASSPPGSVHEQF
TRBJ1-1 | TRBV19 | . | ASSLRQGFTEAF